This TCR beta chain was identified during a study of technical replicates of blood from a few donors. The data were produced by immunoSEQ multiplex PCR, yet TCRdb's version contains in-frame clones alone and is incomplete. The sample has some 15,000 clones; 82% are singletons. The TCR originated in a human donor in good health. Some clones in this sample may be carry-over from other donors' samples. The sample taken for sequencing was PBMCs.

The CDR3, as DNA: TGTGCCAGCAGCTTAAGCCCTACCGACATTCAGTACTTC. It yields the protein CASSLSPTDIQYF. The chain joins TRBV7-3 to TRBJ2-4; no clear D gene. The CDR3 runs to 13 residues. Germline CDR1 SGHTA, CDR2 FQGTGA. Between the trimmed V and J ends, which lost 1 base and 8 bases, there was a span of 9 bases.